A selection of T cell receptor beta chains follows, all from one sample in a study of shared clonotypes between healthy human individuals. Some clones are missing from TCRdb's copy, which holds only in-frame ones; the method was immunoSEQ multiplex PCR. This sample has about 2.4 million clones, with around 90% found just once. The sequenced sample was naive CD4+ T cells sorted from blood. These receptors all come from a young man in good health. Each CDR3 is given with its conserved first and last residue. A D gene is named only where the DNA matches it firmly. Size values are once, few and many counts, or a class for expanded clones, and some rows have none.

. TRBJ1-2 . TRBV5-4 TGTGCCAGCAGCTTGGGGCAGGGTGCCTATGGCTACACCTTC CASSLGQGAYGYTF
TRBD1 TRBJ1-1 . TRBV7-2 TGTGCCAGCAGCTTAGCAGGGACAGCGAACACTGAAGCTTTCTTT CASSLAGTANTEAFF
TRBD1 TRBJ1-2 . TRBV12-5 TGTGCTAGTGGTCTCAAAGGACAGGGGGGGTCCTATGGCTACACCTTC CASGLKGQGGSYGYTF
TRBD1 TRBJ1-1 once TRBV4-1 TGCGCCAGCAGCCAGGGGGACAGGGAAACTGAAGCTTTCTTT CASSQGDRETEAFF
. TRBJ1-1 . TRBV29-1 TGCAGCGTGGGGATTTGGGACACTGAAGCTTTCTTT CSVGIWDTEAFF
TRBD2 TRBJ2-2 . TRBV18 TGTGCCAGCTCACCACGGGGACTAGCGGGCAACACCGGGGAGCTGTTTTTT CASSPRGLAGNTGELFF
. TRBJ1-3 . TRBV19 TGTGCCAGTAGTCCCTGGACGGGGAGGACTGGAAACACCATATATTTT CASSPWTGRTGNTIYF
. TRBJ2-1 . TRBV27 TGTGCCAGCAGTTTATCTGGGTTGGGCGGGAAGCAGTTCTTC CASSLSGLGGKQFF
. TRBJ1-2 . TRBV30 TGTGCCTGGAGTGTGGGGGCGGGCTACACCTTC CAWSVGAGYTF
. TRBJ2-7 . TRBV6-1 TGTGCCAGCAGTGAAACCTCAGCTTACGACGAGCAGTACTTC CASSETSAYDEQYF
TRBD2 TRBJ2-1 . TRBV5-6 TGTGCCAGCAGCTCTCTGTTCGAAAGCGGGAGCTCCTACAATGAGCAGTTCTTC CASSSLFESGSSYNEQFF
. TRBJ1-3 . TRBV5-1 TGCGCCAGCAGCTTGGGCGGGGTCTCTGGAAACACCATATATTTT CASSLGGVSGNTIYF
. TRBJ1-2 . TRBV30 TGTGCCTGGAGTGTACGTAAGGGTTATGATGGCTACACCTTC CAWSVRKGYDGYTF
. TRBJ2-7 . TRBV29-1 TGCAGCGTCGAAGCCCAGGGGAGCTCCTACGAGCAGTACTTC CSVEAQGSSYEQYF
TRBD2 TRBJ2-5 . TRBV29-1 TGCAGCGTTGAAGTTGGTAGCGGGAGAGGGGGGACCCAGTACTTC CSVEVGSGRGGTQYF